The 25 T cell receptor beta chains presented below share a single source sample, sequenced in a study of shared clonotypes between healthy human individuals. Measured with immunoSEQ multiplex PCR; TCRdb has only the in-frame clones, and not every one. The sample has 700,000 or so clones, 72% seen once. Sequenced input: memory CD4+ T cells sorted from blood. Stated subset: CD45RA-negative fraction. These receptors were taken from a woman under 40 in good health.

The chain carries TRBV12-5 and TRBJ1-3; TRBD1 might be the D (6 bases). V lost 6 bases to trimming and J lost 0 bases, with 12 bases between them. The germline gives CDR1 LGHNT, CDR2 FRNRAP. The CDR3 contains 15 residues. The CDR3, as DNA: TGTGCTAGTGGCCTAGGGGGATCCTCTGGAAACACCATATATTTT. Translated, it gives CASGLGGSSGNTIYF.

This sequence joins TRBV21-1 and TRBJ2-5; TRBD2 was called by the table and not checked on the DNA. TRBV21-1 is designated a pseudogene. CDR3 length: 13 residues. The CDR3 coding sequence is TGTGCCACCTCAGCGGGGCTCCAAGAGACCCAGTACTTC. Protein sequence: CATSAGLQETQYF.

This clone was detected many times. V gene TRBV19 combines with J gene TRBJ2-2; 8 nucleotides agree with TRBD1. Germline V lookup: CDR1 LNHDA, CDR2 SQIVND (reference sequence). The V gene end was trimmed by 1 base and the J gene end by 4 bases; junction bases not matched to a gene: 2. The CDR3 totals 15 residues. CDR3 nucleotides: TGTGCCAGTAGTATAGTCACAGGGGGCACCGGGGAGCTGTTTTTT. Translating it yields CASSIVTGGTGELFF.

V is TRBV7-2 and J is TRBJ1-5; 8 nucleotides match TRBD1. The germline V gene encodes CDR1 SGHTA and CDR2 FQGNSA. This CDR3 contains 18 residues. V lost 5 bases and J lost 7; bases outside the gene matches: 19. The CDR3 is CASSRTGYTGRSTQPQHF. The CDR3 nucleotides read TGTGCCAGCAGCCGGACAGGGTATACGGGGAGGAGCACGCAGCCCCAGCATTTT.

This clone was seen more than once but under ten times. The chain employs TRBV4-1 and TRBJ2-4; a weak D match, TRBD1 (5 bases). CDR1 is MGHRA and CDR2 is YSYEKL in the germline V gene. Deletions cut 0 bases from V and 8 bases from J, with 11 bases between. The CDR3 totals 14 residues. CDR3 nucleotides: TGCGCCAGCAGCCAAGATCAGGGTATATACATTCAGTACTTC. It yields the protein CASSQDQGIYIQYF.

In DNA form, the CDR3 reads TGTGCCAGTAGCCGGGGTGCGGGAGCCCAGGCAGATACGCAGTATTTT. Protein: CASSRGAGAQADTQYF. The V gene is TRBV19, the J gene TRBJ2-3, with 7 bases that match TRBD2. Looked up from germline, CDR1 is LNHDA and CDR2 is SQIVND (reference sequence). The CDR3 length is 16 residues. V shed 6 bases, J shed 4 bases, and the junction held 13 bases outside the gene matches.

This chain joins TRBV18 and TRBJ2-6; 7 bases align to TRBD1. V trimming: 4 bases; J trimming: 1 base; junction bases outside the gene matches: 4. Germline CDR1 is KGHSH and CDR2 is LQKENI. The CDR3 is 16 residues long. The chain's CDR3 is CASSRDSPSGANVLTF. CDR3 coding DNA: TGTGCCAGCTCACGGGACAGTCCTTCTGGGGCCAACGTCCTGACTTTC. Full variable domain (remainder filled in from reference TRBV18 and TRBJ2-6): NAGVMQNPRHLVRRRGQEARLRCSPMKGHSHVYWYRQLPEEGLKFMVYLQKENIIDESGMPKERFSAEFPKEGPSILRIQQVVRGDSAAYFCASSRDSPSGANVLTFGAGSRLTVL.

The chain carries TRBV28 and TRBJ1-2; no firm D call. CDR1 and CDR2 (germline): MDHEN, SYDVKM. The CDR3 is made up of 14 amino acids. V lost 6 bases to trimming and J lost 0 bases, with 11 bases between them. Written as DNA, the CDR3 is TGTGCCAGCAGCCGGGGTCCCTCTAACTATGGCTACACCTTC. Its protein is CASSRGPSNYGYTF.

This clone was found once. This CDR3 is also generated by other DNA sequences in the sample. The rearrangement uses TRBV19 and TRBJ2-2; D call uncertain. Trimming removed 3 bases at V and 5 bases at J, with 4 bases between. Germline lookup yields CDR1 LNHDA and CDR2 SQIVND (reference sequence). This CDR3 has 12 residues. CDR3 DNA: TGTGCCAGTAGTATCAGGACCGGGGAGCTGTTTTTT. Its protein product is CASSIRTGELFF.

This clone was observed a few times. The chain links TRBV5-1 to TRBJ1-2, with a tentative D call TRBD1 (6 bases). Germline CDR1 reads SGHRS; CDR2 reads YFSETQ. The CDR3 covers 12 residues. V lost 7 bases and J lost 8, with 15 bases in between. In DNA form, the CDR3 reads TGCGCCAGCCGCCAAACAGGGCACGGCTACACCTTC. The encoded protein is CASRQTGHGYTF.

V usage is TRBV18 and J usage is TRBJ1-4; D is ambiguous. The germline gives CDR1 KGHSH, CDR2 LQKENI. Trimming stripped 2 bases from V and 1 base from J, with 8 bases between. This CDR3 spans 15 amino acids. CDR3 sequence reads: CASSPIAGTNEKLFF. In DNA, the CDR3 is TGTGCCAGCTCACCAATTGCAGGAACTAATGAAAAACTGTTTTTT.

This chain links TRBV28 with TRBJ1-4; D unresolved. In germline, CDR1 is MDHEN, CDR2 SYDVKM. The CDR3 totals 15 residues. V lost 4 bases and J lost 0, with 9 bases in between. CDR3 nucleotides: TGTGCCAGCAGTTCCTACGGTGCAACTAATGAAAAACTGTTTTTT. This gives the protein CASSSYGATNEKLFF.

The CDR3 is CAVGQPSDTIYF. The CDR3 DNA reads as TGTGCCGTGGGACAGCCATCTGACACCATATATTTT. The chain combines TRBV10-3 with TRBJ1-3, with TRBD1 identical over 7 bases. CDR3 size: 12 residues. V trimming: 11 bases; J trimming: 8 bases; junction bases outside the gene matches: 9. Germline-derived CDR1 and CDR2 are ENHRY and SYGVKD.

In its sample, this clone was seen a few times. The V and J genes are TRBV19 and TRBJ1-4; D unresolved. The CDR3 extends over 14 amino acids. Germline lookup yields CDR1 LNHDA and CDR2 SQIVND (reference sequence). V lost 9 bases to trimming and J lost 4 bases, with 15 bases between them. The chain's CDR3 is CASTPLSSNEKLFF. The CDR3 region has the DNA TGTGCCAGCACCCCCTTGAGCAGTAATGAAAAACTGTTTTTT.

The table lists this clone with a few counts. The CDR3 sequence: CASSQGGALGYTF. CDR3 sequence (DNA): TGCGCCAGCAGCCAAGGAGGGGCTCTCGGCTACACCTTC. This chain uses TRBV4-1 with TRBJ1-2, with a weak D call TRBD1 (5 bases). CDR3 size: 13 residues. V was pared by 1 base and J by 8 bases, with 11 bases between. Germline V gene data show CDR1 as MGHRA and CDR2 as YSYEKL.

J is TRBJ2-5 and V is TRBV7-2, with TRBD2 identical over 16 bases. CDR1 is SGHTA and CDR2 is FQGNSA in the germline V gene. The J segment lost 4 bases and the V segment lost 5 bases, leaving 4 bases of the junction unmatched. This CDR3 spans 16 amino acids. The CDR3 loop is CASSKGLAGGRETQYF. The CDR3 DNA sequence: TGTGCCAGCAGCAAGGGACTAGCGGGAGGGCGAGAGACCCAGTACTTC.

This clone has more than one count but fewer than ten. The V gene is TRBV5-6, the J gene TRBJ1-2, with D possibly being TRBD1 (6 bases). V was clipped by 6 bases and J by 2 bases, with 14 bases between them. CDR1 and CDR2 from the germline V gene are SGHDT and YYEEEE. The CDR3 contains 14 residues. CDR3 loop: CASNLLTGNYGYTF. The CDR3 DNA follows: TGTGCCAGCAATCTCTTGACAGGAAACTATGGCTACACCTTC.

This clone was detected ten times or more. The genes are TRBV7-2 and TRBJ2-7; tentatively, D is TRBD2 (6 bases). Per the germline V gene, CDR1 is SGHTA and CDR2 is FQGNSA. This CDR3 comprises 16 residues. Trimming took off 1 base at V and 4 bases at J, with 17 bases between the two ends. The DNA of the CDR3 is TGTGCCAGCAGCTTAGTACCTAGCGTCTCTAGGTACGAGCAGTACTTC. This translates into CASSLVPSVSRYEQYF.

Only one count was recorded for this clone. The V and J genes are TRBV15 and TRBJ2-5; tentatively, D is TRBD1 or TRBD2 (6 bases each). Deletions cut 3 bases from V and 1 base from J, with 15 bases between. In germline, CDR1 is LNHNV, CDR2 YYDKDF (reference sequence). The CDR3 contains 16 residues. The CDR3 reads CATSRGAGTAQETQYF. CDR3 nucleotides: TGTGCCACCAGCAGGGGGGCCGGGACTGCCCAAGAGACCCAGTACTTC.

This clone has just one count. The chain employs TRBV19 and TRBJ1-1; D is undetermined. Per the germline V gene, CDR1 is LNHDA and CDR2 is SQIVND (reference sequence). V lost 6 bases and J 1 base, leaving 12 bases between the germline ends. CDR3 length: 14 residues. CDR3 nucleotide sequence: TGTGCCAGTAGATTTCATGAGACGAACACTGAAGCTTTCTTT. This codes for CASRFHETNTEAFF. Looking up the rest from reference TRBV19 and TRBJ1-1 gives the full variable domain: DGGITQSPKYLFRKEGQNVTLSCEQNLNHDAMYWYRQDPGQGLRLIYYSQIVNDFQKGDIAEGYSVSREKKESFPLTVTSAQKNPTAFYLCASRFHETNTEAFFGQGTRLTVV.

This clone was picked up many times. The chain links TRBV2 to TRBJ1-4; the D gene is possibly TRBD1 (5 bases). The germline V and J ends were trimmed by 7 bases and 6 bases, with 9 bases remaining between them. CDR1 and CDR2 (germline): SNHLY, FYNNEI. The CDR3 extends over 12 amino acids. The CDR3 DNA reads TGTGCCAGCACCAGGGCGGATGAAAAACTGTTTTTT. Its translation is CASTRADEKLFF.

The V gene is TRBV9, the J gene TRBJ2-3; D is uncertain. V lost 0 bases, J lost 9 bases, and 8 bases lay in between. Germline-derived CDR1 and CDR2 are SGDLS and YYNGEE. This CDR3 region has 12 residues. CDR3 DNA: TGTGCCAGCAGCGTAGAAGGCGAAACGCAGTATTTT. Translating gives CASSVEGETQYF.

Concerning this clone: A much larger clone lies one base from this, so it may be a read error. The chain joins TRBV20-1 to TRBJ1-1; D uncertain. Germline lookup yields CDR1 DFQATT and CDR2 SNEGSKA (reference sequence). Deletions cut 4 bases from V and 1 base from J, with 4 bases between. This CDR3 has 11 residues. CDR3 region: CSAIENTEAFF. Here the CDR3 DNA reads TGCAGTGCTATAGAGAACACTGAAGCTTTCTTT.

This clone was counted at least ten times. This chain joins TRBV4-3 and TRBJ1-1; 7 bases match TRBD1. V dropped 6 bases and J dropped 5; count of bases not matched to a gene: 12. Germline CDR1 and CDR2: LGHNA and YSLEER. CDR3 length: 15 residues. CDR3 nucleotides: TGCGCCAGCAGAATACGACAGGGAATGGGGACTGAAGCTTTCTTT. Translated, it gives CASRIRQGMGTEAFF.

This clone was detected only a few times. The J gene is TRBJ2-2, the V gene TRBV18, with unresolved D. The germline V and J ends were trimmed by 2 bases and 2 bases, with 6 bases remaining between them. Germline V lookup: CDR1 KGHSH, CDR2 LQKENI. The CDR3 is made up of 14 amino acids. The CDR3 is CASSPLANTGELFF. The CDR3 DNA reads as TGTGCCAGCTCACCATTAGCCAACACCGGGGAGCTGTTTTTT. Together with reference TRBV18 and TRBJ2-2, the CDR3 gives the full variable domain: NAGVMQNPRHLVRRRGQEARLRCSPMKGHSHVYWYRQLPEEGLKFMVYLQKENIIDESGMPKERFSAEFPKEGPSILRIQQVVRGDSAAYFCASSPLANTGELFFGEGSRLTVL.